One T cell receptor beta chain is described in this entry. The antigen is undetermined. There are 14 residues in the CDR3. V lost 3 bases to trimming and J lost 2 bases, with 9 bases between them. The germline gives CDR1 SGHTA, CDR2 FQGNSA. The entry originates in a study of shared clonotypes between healthy human individuals. Sequenced by immunoSEQ multiplex PCR; TCRdb stores in-frame clones only, minus some. The table includes more than 2 million clones, roughly 95% detected once. Points from the study as a whole: Clonotypes not shared had lower generation probabilities than those common to all four donors.

The chain uses TRBV7-2 and TRBJ2-3; no reliable D call. Sequenced sample: naive CD4+ T cells sorted from blood. Subset here: CD45RA+ positively selected. The clonotype comes from a man aged 18-30 years in good health. CDR3 sequence: CASSFVSVTDTQYF. CDR3 coding DNA: TGTGCCAGCAGCTTTGTCAGCGTCACAGATACGCAGTATTTT.